These 5 T cell receptor beta chains came from one sample sequenced in a study of blood T cells in healthy people across ages. PCR was performed a second time for roughly 7 to 11 cycles using a sample-barcoded 5' primer and a J-beta primer mix. Using its own MiXCR run on the 5' RACE reads, TCRdb lists one record per CDR3 protein. The sample lists roughly 1.5 million distinct CDR3 sequences; around 40% were seen once. The source material was blood. These receptors were obtained from a woman between 18 and 29 years old in good health.

The CDR3 nucleotides read TGTGCCACCAGCAGTGTCCGGGCCCCTGGAGAGACCCAGTACTTC. This gives the protein CATSSVRAPGETQYF. The chain uses TRBV15 and TRBJ2-5; D is unresolved. V was clipped by 3 bases and J by 4 bases, with 15 bases between them. The length of the CDR3 is 15 residues. Germline V CDR1 and CDR2: LNHNV, YYDKDF (reference sequence).

This clonotype has just one count. A much larger clone lies one base from this, so it may be a read error. V and J are TRBV29-1 and TRBJ2-5, with 11 positions matching TRBD2. The DNA matches TRBJ2-7 better at its end, which makes the J call doubtful. This CDR3 has 13 residues. CDR1 is SQVTM and CDR2 is ANQGSEA in the germline V gene. This CDR3 reads CSVVGLAAHEQYF. The CDR3 region has the DNA TGCAGCGTTGTGGGACTAGCGGCCCACGAGCAGTACTTC.

Only a few counts were recorded for this clonotype. The CDR3 sequence: CATSRDIGNSPLHF. The DNA of the CDR3 is TGTGCCACCAGCAGAGATATAGGGAATTCACCCCTCCACTTT. The rearrangement links TRBV15 to TRBJ1-6; D not certain. Trimming pared 0 bases from V and 7 bases from J, leaving 7 bases between. The CDR3 runs to 14 residues. CDR1 is LNHNV and CDR2 is YYDKDF in the germline V gene (reference sequence).

This clonotype was counted between two and nine times. V and J are TRBV12-3 or TRBV12-4 and TRBJ1-1; D is possibly TRBD1 (5 bases). The CDR3 covers 14 residues. V was pared by 3 bases and J by 5 bases, with 13 bases between. The chain's CDR3 is CASSFDWGITEAFF. Here the CDR3 DNA reads TGTGCCAGCAGTTTTGACTGGGGGATTACTGAAGCTTTCTTT.

CDR3 coding DNA: TGTGCCAGCAGGGACAAGACAGGCCGATACAATCAGCCCCAGCATTTT. Translated: CASRDKTGRYNQPQHF. The chain links TRBV2 to TRBJ1-5, with D perhaps matching TRBD1 (6 bases). The germline CDR1 and CDR2 sequences are SNHLY and FYNNEI. The V and J ends lost 6 bases and 3 bases respectively, with 18 bases between them. This CDR3 is built from 16 residues. The whole variable domain, remainder taken from reference TRBV2 and TRBJ1-5, is EPEVTQTPSHQVTQMGQEVILRCVPISNHLYFYWYRQILGQKVEFLVSFYNNEISEKSEIFDDQFSVERPDGSNFTLKIRSTKLEDSAMYFCASRDKTGRYNQPQHFGDGTRLSIL.